This TCR beta chain was observed in a study of control samples from healthy donors and cancer patients. CDR3 length: 15 residues. Germline-derived CDR1 and CDR2 are SGHAT and FQDESV (reference sequence). V gave up 5 bases and J gave up 3 bases, with 17 bases separating them. Sequencing used immunoSEQ multiplex PCR; TCRdb keeps in-frame clones, though not all of them. The data show under 150,000 clones, over 90% seen once. This TCR came from a man aged 30 to 45 in good health. V and J are TRBV11-1 and TRBJ2-7; TRBD2 might be the D (6 bases). The material sequenced was blood. As DNA, the CDR3 is TGTGCCAGCAGCCCCCGGAGGGAACGGCACTACGAGCAGTACTTC. This encodes CASSPRRERHYEQYF.